This T cell receptor (beta chain) was observed in a study of shared clonotypes between healthy human individuals. The assay was immunoSEQ multiplex PCR, and TCRdb's table has in-frame clones only and misses some. The data hold about 680,000 clones, with 74% observed a single time. Findings and limits, study-wide: Sample collection involved blood only; tissue repertoires are likely different. Rarefaction revealed incomplete sorted-subset sequencing despite large depth. Memory subsets generally showed smaller estimated richness than naive subsets did. Genetic and exposure-history diversity was limited by the few donors.

Per the germline V gene, CDR1 is MNHEY and CDR2 is SMNVEV (reference sequence). The CDR3 length is 14 residues. V shed 6 bases and J 4 bases; nucleotides not matched to a gene: 5. This clone qualifies as medium-sized. Its target is unknown. This sequence originates from a woman in her thirties in good health. Sequencing used memory CD4+ T cells sorted from blood. The sample's subset: CD45RA-negative fraction. The rearrangement links TRBV27 to TRBJ2-2; the match to TRBD1 covers 7 bases. This CDR3 reads CASRGDRSTGELFF. The CDR3 bases are TGTGCCAGCAGGGGGGACAGAAGCACCGGGGAGCTGTTTTTT.